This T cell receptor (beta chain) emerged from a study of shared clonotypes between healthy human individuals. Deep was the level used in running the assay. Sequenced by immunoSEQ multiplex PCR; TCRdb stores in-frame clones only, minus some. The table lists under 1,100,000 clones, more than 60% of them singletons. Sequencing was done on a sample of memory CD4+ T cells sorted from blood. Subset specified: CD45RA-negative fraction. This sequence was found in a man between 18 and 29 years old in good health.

CDR3 DNA sequence: TGTGCCAGCAGAGAATTAGGACAGGGGGCCGGGGAGCTGTTTTTT. Encoded protein: CASRELGQGAGELFF. V usage is TRBV6-1 and J usage is TRBJ2-2; 10 bases line up with TRBD1. The CDR3 sequence is 15 residues long. Germline trimming cut 6 bases from V and 6 bases from J; bases unmatched to any gene: 7. Per the germline V gene, CDR1 is MNHNS and CDR2 is SASEGT.